Sequencing of this T cell receptor (beta chain) was carried out in a study of response to subunit inactivated influenza vaccine. Whole-study results and caveats: Few new T cells, the authors suggested, are recruited by each seasonal influenza vaccination.

The CDR3 spans 14 residues. The ends were cut back, 2 bases at V and 4 bases at J, with 11 bases in the middle. TCRdb re-analysed the RT-PCR reads in MiXCR, keeping a single row per CDR3 protein. The sample lists 560,000 or so distinct CDR3 sequences; less than 8% were seen once. Turning to this clonotype: Its antigen is not known.

The gene calls are TRBV12-3 or TRBV12-4 and TRBJ1-1; D is perhaps TRBD1 (6 bases). This sample comprised PBMCs from blood, obtained less than 25 months after vaccination. This receptor was identified in a man aged 45 to 70 who received an inactivated influenza vaccine. The CDR3, as DNA: TGTGCCAGCAGTTTAATAACAGGGAGCACTGAAGCTTTCTTT. Its protein is CASSLITGSTEAFF.